Included here is one T cell receptor (beta chain) sequence, with context. This clonotype was seen a handful of times. The antigen it recognizes is unknown. No clone much larger than this one lies a single base away; base qualities are absent. This sample is drawn from a study of human T cells and chemical hapten exposure (dated by TCRdb to the early 2020s). At the level of the whole study: For sensitization, 2% DPC in acetone was applied to a 2 cm by 2 cm area of upper inner arm skin. The libraries were sequenced as a pool, and the TCR yield per sample differed mostly because of small variations in library volumes within the pool. The patient cohort, mostly female, included alopecia areata with under or over 50% scalp involvement, alopecia totalis and alopecia universalis. Blood samples were taken from patients before sensitization (week 0) and then at 2, 6 and about 24 weeks after DPC sensitization. Patch testing was done on the upper back using Finn chambers containing 0.01% DPC, and results were scored after 6 days according to International Contact Dermatitis Research Group standards. Peripheral blood TCR repertoire changes were tracked in vivo in alopecia patients during primary and secondary sensitization to the hapten diphenylcyclopropenone (DPC). For TCR sequencing, blood came from about 28 alopecia patients at anywhere from one to four time points (pre-sensitization, 2, 6 and 24 weeks). Weekly therapeutic DPC doses were additionally applied to the scalp of patients throughout the roughly 23-week study period. What the study reported, not specific to this receptor: Significantly more large CDR3 similarity clusters were formed by expanded TCRs than by pre-sensitization or healthy control sets, consistent with antigen-driven responses. A positive correlation was found between the number of PT1 expanded TCRs and patch test score, with significance reached at thresholds 8, 16 and 32 but not 4. Repeated subsampling changed both the strength of the expansion versus patch-test correlation and the threshold at which the correlation became significant. Alopecia, a presumed autoimmune disease, was present in all patients, so the immune response of the patients might differ from that of healthy individuals. The number of TCRs above 1 in 1000 frequency did not change with DPC sensitization; there was no evidence of global repertoire structure alterations.

Libraries were built with RACE. The data were produced on a NextSeq 500. Library preparation attached unique molecular identifiers to individual cDNA molecules for quantitative, reproducible TCR counting. From each blood RNA sample, both TCR alpha and TCR beta chains were sequenced. On the study's bioinformatics: A median of roughly 98,000 TCRs per sample was observed, with a range of about 23,224 to 700,000. V, J and CDR3 annotation of the TCR reads was performed with the Decombinator software suite. For the PS versus PT1 abundance plots, all samples were subsampled to the same number of TCRs (28,000). TCRs were defined as expanded if absent before sensitization and observed at least eight times at the 2-week time point. The public reads were quality trimmed at Q25 with fastp and then assembled into clones with MiXCR by TCRdb, keeping productive beta chains. For every CDR3 protein sequence, its rows merge into one entry that carries the most common genes and DNA. These V and J calls derive from TCRdb rather than the authors' analysis. The sample table records 65,000 to 90,000 distinct CDR3 sequences; about 14% of these occur just once. Roughly 4.8% of the sample is held by the ten biggest clonotypes.

What this sample's time point label stands for: pre-sensitization, week 0. According to the study, the label for this sample's treatment or condition signals: therapeutic diphenylcyclopropenone sensitization with weekly scalp DPC. At each patch-test visit, blood was drawn before the patch test was applied. Patients were considered eligible if aged 18 to 70, diagnosed with alopecia and deemed suitable for DPC therapy, and patients were excluded if pregnant. Total RNA was isolated from unfractionated whole blood collected in Tempus Blood RNA tubes. Per the germline V gene, SGHVS is the CDR1 and FNYEAQ is the CDR2. Relative to germline, V is 3 bases shorter and J is 6 bases shorter, with 21 bases between their ends. The CDR3 spans 17 residues, from the cysteine through the phenylalanine. The DNA shown is the 51-base CDR3, in frame from base 1.

The rearrangement joined TRBV7-6 to TRBJ1-5; TRBD1 is perhaps the D gene, given 6 matching bases. This receptor was identified in a woman in her fifties or sixties with alopecia areata. Some clones in this sample may be carry-over from other donors' samples. The material sequenced was whole blood, taken in connection with sensitization to the hapten diphenylcyclopropenone (DPC). The CDR3 protein sequence reads: CASSLGPGQKGSQPQHF. The DNA reads TGTGCCAGCAGCTTGGGGCCCGGACAGAAGGGAAGTCAGCCCCAGCATTTT.